The subject of this entry is one T cell receptor beta chain. An end of the junction does not agree with germline; a read error may underlie this. TCRdb reanalysed the multiplex PCR reads using MiXCR and keeps one entry per CDR3 protein. Among 25,000 or so distinct CDR3 sequences listed, around 23% were seen once. The CDR3 sequence is 16 residues long. Germline V gives CDR1 DFQATT, CDR2 SNEGSKA (reference sequence). This entry comes from a study of breast tumors, draining lymph nodes, adjacent tissues. V is TRBV20-1 and J is TRBJ2-3; 14 bases line up with TRBD2. Sequencing was done on a sample of breast tumor tissue. This sequence originates from a female donor with breast cancer. Some clones in this sample may be carry-over from other donors' samples. The CDR3 protein is CSVRHPGLAGVDTQYF. In nucleotides, the CDR3 is TGCAGTGTTAGACACCCGGGACTAGCGGGAGTTGATACGCAGTATTTT.